This T cell receptor beta chain was sequenced during a study of blood T cells in healthy people across ages (dated by TCRdb to the mid-2010s). About the full investigation: In model experiments, roughly one uniquely barcoded TCR beta cDNA molecule per two T cells was captured by template switching. Using deep sequencing normalized with unique cDNA molecular identifiers, the study measured how TCR beta repertoire diversity changes with age. Donors were grouped into four age groups: young (average approximately 15 years), middle-aged (roughly 40), aged (around 60) and long-lived (over 80). To avoid experimental bias, donors of different ages were spread randomly across the sequencing lanes. Using the same blood draw, the study looked at two additional independent replicas of 1 million unique cDNA reads for two donors, one aged 18 to 30 and the other aged 80 or older. Paper-wide results and their limitations: Estimates of total diversity based on one million sequenced T cells were regarded as lower bounds and as underestimates. Because profiling used bulk unsorted PBMCs, naive and antigen-experienced compartments could not be compared conclusively. Because the CMV infection status of the donors was unknown, age-related changes in expanded clonotypes may potentially have been confounded. Compared with the aged group, the long-lived group had more naive CD4+ T cells, fewer expanded clones and increased TCR diversity, a pattern suggesting age selection. A strong correlation was found between observed TCR beta diversity and the percentage of naive T cells measured by flow cytometry. Observed TCR beta diversity per million T cells fell roughly linearly with age, and a significant reduction was already apparent by age around 40.

The CDR3 goes from the cysteine to the phenylalanine over 14 residues. Only the CDR3 portion is preserved as DNA: 42 bases, with reading frame beginning at the first base. CDR1 and CDR2 are read off the germline V gene as ENHRY and SYGVKD. The germline ends are 13 bases apart after V is trimmed by 0 bases and J by 8 bases. The library came from 5' RACE. The second PCR ran for about 6 to 12 cycles and used a J-beta primer mix along with a sample-barcoded 5' primer. A unique molecular identifier was introduced onto each TCR beta cDNA molecule by a template-switch 5' adaptor carrying 12 random nucleotides. Each sample yielded at least 2.5 million CDR3-containing paired-end reads. First-strand cDNA was synthesized from all RNA with the Mint cDNA synthesis kit, primed by a TRBC-specific oligonucleotide. Following uracil-DNA glycosylase treatment, all cDNA underwent a first 18-cycle PCR with the universal primers M1SS and BC2_uni_R. For the original study's pipeline: For normalization, 1 million high-quality reads were randomly selected from each sample, with every read carrying a distinct molecular identifier. Reads sharing molecular identifiers were discarded rather than binned into consensus sequences. CDR3 identification, clonotype clustering and error correction used MiTCR with a Q25 quality threshold and the strictest error-elimination algorithm. Lower-bound total TCR beta diversity was estimated with a nonparametric unseen species model using Euler transformation. Clones were called with MiXCR by TCRdb after fastp trimmed the public reads at Q25, and only in-frame beta chains were retained. When rows share a CDR3 protein, they turn into one entry using the most common DNA and genes. TCRdb's processing, not the authors' own work, is the source of the V and J calls. For this sample there are some 1.8 million distinct CDR3 sequences; approximately 39% appear just once. The biggest ten clones account for more than 20% of the sample.

Donors were under 40 systemically healthy Caucasian individuals from Russia aged roughly 6 to 90 years. Each donor gave ten milliliters of peripheral blood, drawn into EDTA-treated Vacutainer tubes. Ficoll-Paque density-gradient centrifugation was used to isolate PBMCs, with at least 7 million per sample. Trizol reagent was used to extract total RNA from PBMCs, with at least 6 micrograms per sample. Naive CD45RAhigh/CD27high T cell percentages were measured by flow cytometry on a PBMC aliquot from every donor. This clonotype came up a few times. Its antigen is unknown. The input lacks base qualities; no much larger clone sits a single base away.

Recombination linked TRBV10-3 to TRBJ1-2; the D gene remains uncertain. Sequenced material: blood. The source is a human donor in good health. The nucleotides read TGTGCCATCAGTGAGTCCCCGGGATTGGAAGGCTACACCTTC. Its translation is CAISESPGLEGYTF.